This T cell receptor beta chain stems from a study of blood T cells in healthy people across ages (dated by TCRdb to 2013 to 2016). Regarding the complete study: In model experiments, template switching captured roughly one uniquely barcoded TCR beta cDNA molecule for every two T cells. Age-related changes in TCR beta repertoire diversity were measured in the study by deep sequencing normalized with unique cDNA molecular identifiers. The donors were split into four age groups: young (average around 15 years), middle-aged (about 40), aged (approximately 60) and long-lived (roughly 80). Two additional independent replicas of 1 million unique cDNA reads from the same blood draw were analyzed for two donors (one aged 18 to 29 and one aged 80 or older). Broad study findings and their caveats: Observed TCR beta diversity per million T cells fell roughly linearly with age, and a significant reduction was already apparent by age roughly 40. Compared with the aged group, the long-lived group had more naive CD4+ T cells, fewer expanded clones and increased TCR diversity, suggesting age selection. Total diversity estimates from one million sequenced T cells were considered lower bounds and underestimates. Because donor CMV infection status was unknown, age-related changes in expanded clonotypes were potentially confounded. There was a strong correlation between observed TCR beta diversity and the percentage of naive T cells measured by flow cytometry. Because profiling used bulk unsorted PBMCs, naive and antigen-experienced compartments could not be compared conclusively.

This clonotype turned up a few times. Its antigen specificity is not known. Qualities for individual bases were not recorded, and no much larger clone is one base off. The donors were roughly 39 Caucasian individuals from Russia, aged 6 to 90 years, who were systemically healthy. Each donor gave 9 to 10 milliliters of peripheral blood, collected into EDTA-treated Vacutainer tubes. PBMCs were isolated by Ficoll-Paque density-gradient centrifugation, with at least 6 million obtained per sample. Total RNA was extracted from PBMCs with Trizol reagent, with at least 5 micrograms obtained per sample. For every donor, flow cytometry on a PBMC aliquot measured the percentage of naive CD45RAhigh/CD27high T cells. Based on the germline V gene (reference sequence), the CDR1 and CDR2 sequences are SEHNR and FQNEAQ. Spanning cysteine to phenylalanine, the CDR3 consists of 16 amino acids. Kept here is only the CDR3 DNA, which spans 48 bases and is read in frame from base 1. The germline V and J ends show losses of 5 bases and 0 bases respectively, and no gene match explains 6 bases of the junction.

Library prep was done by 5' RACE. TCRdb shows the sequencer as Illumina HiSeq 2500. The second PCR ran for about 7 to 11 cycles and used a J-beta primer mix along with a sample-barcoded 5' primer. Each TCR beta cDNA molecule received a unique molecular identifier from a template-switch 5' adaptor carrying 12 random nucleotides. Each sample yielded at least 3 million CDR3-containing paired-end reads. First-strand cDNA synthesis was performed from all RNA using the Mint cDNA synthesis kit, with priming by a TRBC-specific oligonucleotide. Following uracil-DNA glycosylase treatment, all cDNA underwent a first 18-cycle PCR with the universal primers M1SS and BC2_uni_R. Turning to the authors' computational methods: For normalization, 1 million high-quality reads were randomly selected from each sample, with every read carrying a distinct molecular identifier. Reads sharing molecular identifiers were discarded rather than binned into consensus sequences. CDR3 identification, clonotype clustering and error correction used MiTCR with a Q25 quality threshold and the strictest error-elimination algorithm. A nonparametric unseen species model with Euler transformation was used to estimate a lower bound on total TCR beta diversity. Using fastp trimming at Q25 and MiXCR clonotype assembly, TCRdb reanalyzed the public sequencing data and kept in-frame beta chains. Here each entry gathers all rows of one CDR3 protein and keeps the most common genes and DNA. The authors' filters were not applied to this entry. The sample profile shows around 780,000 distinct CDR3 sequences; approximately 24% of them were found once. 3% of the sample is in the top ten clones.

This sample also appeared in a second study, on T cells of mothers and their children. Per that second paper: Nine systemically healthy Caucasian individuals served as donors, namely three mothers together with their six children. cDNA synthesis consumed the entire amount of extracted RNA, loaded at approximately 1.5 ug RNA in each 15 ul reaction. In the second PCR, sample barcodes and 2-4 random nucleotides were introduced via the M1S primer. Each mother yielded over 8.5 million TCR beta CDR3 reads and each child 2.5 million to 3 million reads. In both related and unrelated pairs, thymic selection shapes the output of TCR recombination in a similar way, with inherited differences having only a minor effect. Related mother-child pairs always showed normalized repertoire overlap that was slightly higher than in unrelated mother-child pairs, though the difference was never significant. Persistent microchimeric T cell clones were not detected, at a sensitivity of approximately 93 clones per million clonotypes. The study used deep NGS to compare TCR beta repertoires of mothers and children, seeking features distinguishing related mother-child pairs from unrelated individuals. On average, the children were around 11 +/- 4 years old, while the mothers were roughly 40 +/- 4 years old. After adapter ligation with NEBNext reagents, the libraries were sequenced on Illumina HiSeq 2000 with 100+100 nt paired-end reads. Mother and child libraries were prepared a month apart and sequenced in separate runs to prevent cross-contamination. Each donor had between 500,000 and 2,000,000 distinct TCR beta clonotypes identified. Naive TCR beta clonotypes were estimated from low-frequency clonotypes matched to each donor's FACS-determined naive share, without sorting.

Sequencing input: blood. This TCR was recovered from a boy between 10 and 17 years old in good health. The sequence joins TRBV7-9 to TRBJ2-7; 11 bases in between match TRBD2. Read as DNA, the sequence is TGTGCCAGCAGCCCAAAGACTAGCGGGGCCTCCTACGAGCAGTACTTC. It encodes CASSPKTSGASYEQYF.